The next 24 T cell receptor beta chains were all read from a single sample in a study of blood T cell repertoires in COVID-19. Sequencing used immunoSEQ multiplex PCR; TCRdb keeps in-frame clones, though not all of them. The sample carries around 220,000 clones, 79% recorded once. The specimen was peripheral blood. Receptors were obtained from a woman in her forties with active or convalescent COVID-19.

This clone was detected only once. V and J are TRBV7-2 and TRBJ2-5; 9 nucleotides agree with TRBD2. CDR3 length equals 15 residues. J gave up 3 bases and V 1 base, and 3 bases lay outside the gene matches. From germline, CDR1 is SGHTA and CDR2 FQGNSA. CDR3 sequence (DNA): TGTGCCAGCAGCTTAGTGGCTAGCGGGAAAGAGACCCAGTACTTC. Protein sequence: CASSLVASGKETQYF. Using reference TRBV7-2 and TRBJ2-5 for the parts outside the CDR3, the full variable domain is GAGVSQSPSNKVTEKGKDVELRCDPISGHTALYWYRQSLGQGLEFLIYFQGNSAPDKSGLPSDRFSAERTGGSVSTLTIQRTQQEDSAVYLCASSLVASGKETQYFGPGTRLLVL.

The rearrangement joins TRBV19 to TRBJ1-2; D may be TRBD1 (6 bases). The germline V and J ends were trimmed by 6 bases and 7 bases, with 12 bases remaining between them. The CDR3 sequence is 12 residues long. Germline V gene lookup returns CDR1 LNHDA and CDR2 SQIVND (reference sequence). CDR3 sequence: CASSPTGFGYTF. The CDR3 DNA is TGTGCCAGTAGCCCAACAGGGTTTGGCTACACCTTC. The whole variable domain, filled in from reference TRBV19 and TRBJ1-2, reads DGGITQSPKYLFRKEGQNVTLSCEQNLNHDAMYWYRQDPGQGLRLIYYSQIVNDFQKGDIAEGYSVSREKKESFPLTVTSAQKNPTAFYLCASSPTGFGYTFGSGTRLTVV.

The V call is TRBV2, the J call TRBJ2-7; 8 bases align to TRBD1. The germline V gene encodes CDR1 SNHLY and CDR2 FYNNEI. After removal of 6 bases from V and 5 bases from J, the junction contained 6 bases not matched to a gene. The CDR3 loop spans 13 amino acids. This chain's CDR3 is CASRSQGQDEQYV. DNA for the CDR3: TGTGCCAGCAGGTCACAGGGACAGGACGAGCAGTACGTC.

There are a few counts of this clone. The chain combines TRBV5-1 with TRBJ1-4; D gene ambiguous. CDR1 is SGHRS and CDR2 is YFSETQ in the germline V gene. Trimming shortened V by 0 bases and J by 7 bases, and 7 bases separated the two germline ends. This CDR3 has 13 residues. CDR3 amino acids: CASSLGQVEKLFF. As DNA, the CDR3 is TGCGCCAGCAGCTTGGGGCAGGTTGAAAAACTGTTTTTT.

J is TRBJ1-2 and V is TRBV19; D is unclear. V was cut by 3 bases and J by 7 bases, with 12 bases left in between. CDR1 LNHDA and CDR2 SQIVND come from the germline V gene (reference sequence). CDR3 length: 13 amino acids. CDR3 in DNA: TGTGCCAGTAGTATGGCCGAAAATGGTGGCTACACCTTC. This translates into CASSMAENGGYTF.

The J gene is TRBJ1-4, the V gene TRBV11-2; D is ambiguous. Trimming left V 5 bases short and J 8 bases short, with 18 bases between. There are 15 residues in the CDR3. CDR1 SGHAT and CDR2 FQNNGV come from the germline V gene. CDR3 residues: CASSLAGSGREKLFF. Here the CDR3 DNA reads TGTGCCAGCAGCCTCGCGGGTTCGGGTCGGGAAAAACTGTTTTTT.

This rearrangement joins TRBV28 to TRBJ1-1, with a possible D match to TRBD1 (5 bases). V lost 2 bases and J lost 5, with 9 bases in between. Germline CDR1 MDHEN, CDR2 SYDVKM. The CDR3 covers 13 residues. This CDR3 reads CASSLIRGTEAFF. Written as DNA, the CDR3 is TGTGCCAGCAGTTTAATCCGGGGGACTGAAGCTTTCTTT.

This clone was observed a few times. The gene calls are TRBV6-5 and TRBJ2-1, with D maybe TRBD2 (6 bases). Trimming left V 7 bases short and J 4 bases short, with 11 bases between. The CDR3 has 13 amino acids. Germline V CDR1 and CDR2: MNHEY, SVGAGI. CDR3 bases: TGTGCCAGCAAGACTAGTAGTTACAATGAGCAGTTCTTC. It yields the protein CASKTSSYNEQFF.

The chain uses TRBV19 and TRBJ1-6; 10 bases are shared with TRBD1. Per germline, CDR1 LNHDA and CDR2 SQIVND (reference sequence). This CDR3 has 14 residues. The J segment lost 7 bases and the V segment lost 7 bases, leaving 4 bases of the junction unmatched. Here the CDR3 DNA reads TGTGCCAGTACCCCGGGACAGGGGAATTCACCCCTCCACTTT. This sequence encodes CASTPGQGNSPLHF. The full variable domain, completed using reference TRBV19 and TRBJ1-6, is DGGITQSPKYLFRKEGQNVTLSCEQNLNHDAMYWYRQDPGQGLRLIYYSQIVNDFQKGDIAEGYSVSREKKESFPLTVTSAQKNPTAFYLCASTPGQGNSPLHFGNGTRLTVT.

The chain employs TRBV7-3 and TRBJ2-2; TRBD2 is a possible D gene (6 bases). The CDR3 runs 15 residues. The V end lost 5 bases, the J end lost 0 bases, and 10 bases lay between the germline ends. Per germline, CDR1 SGHTA and CDR2 FQGTGA. CDR3 sequence reads: CASSAGSANTGELFF. CDR3 bases: TGTGCCAGCAGCGCGGGAAGCGCGAACACCGGGGAGCTGTTTTTT.

The gene calls are TRBV4-1 and TRBJ1-5; a possible D gene is TRBD1 (6 bases). Germline V lookup: CDR1 MGHRA, CDR2 YSYEKL. This CDR3 is 15 amino acids long. Between the trimmed V and J ends, which lost 1 base and 9 bases, there was a span of 16 bases. The CDR3, as DNA: TGCGCCAGCAGCCAAGCGGGTCCAAGGGGGAGGCCCCAGCATTTT. Translated: CASSQAGPRGRPQHF.

V and J are TRBV2 and TRBJ2-5, with D tentatively TRBD2 (6 bases). The CDR3 runs to 13 residues. The germline CDR1 and CDR2 sequences are SNHLY and FYNNEI. Trimming cost V 5 bases and J 5 bases, with 12 bases left between them. In nucleotides, the CDR3 is TGTGCCAGCAGTCCGGGACTTGCGGAGACCCAGTACTTC. Its protein product is CASSPGLAETQYF.

V gene TRBV27 combines with J gene TRBJ2-5; D perhaps matches TRBD1 (6 bases). From germline, CDR1 is MNHEY and CDR2 SMNVEV (reference sequence). Deletions cut 3 bases from V and 3 bases from J, with 17 bases between. The CDR3 is 16 amino acids. DNA for the CDR3: TGTGCCAGCAGTTTGTTTGGGGGCCTCTCGAAAGAGACCCAGTACTTC. Translating gives CASSLFGGLSKETQYF.

This sequence joins TRBV6-5 and TRBJ1-4, with D possibly TRBD1 on 5 matching bases. The germline CDR1 and CDR2 sequences are MNHEY and SVGAGI. V lost 2 bases and J lost 8, with 12 bases in between. The CDR3 loop spans 14 amino acids. The CDR3 protein is CASSYRRGREKLFF. In nucleotides, the CDR3 is TGTGCCAGCAGTTACCGGAGGGGACGGGAAAAACTGTTTTTT.

The chain carries TRBV7-3 and TRBJ2-1; D ambiguous. The germline gives CDR1 SGHTA, CDR2 FQGTGA. The ends were cut back, 2 bases at V and 6 bases at J, with 5 bases in the middle. The CDR3 covers 12 residues. The CDR3 bases are TGTGCCAGCAGCTTAGACTCCAATGAGCAGTTCTTC. It encodes CASSLDSNEQFF.

The rearrangement uses TRBV18 and TRBJ2-3; 7 bases align to TRBD1. Germline values: CDR1 KGHSH, CDR2 LQKENI. The CDR3 is made up of 15 amino acids. After removal of 3 bases from V and 6 bases from J, the junction contained 9 bases not matched to a gene. The CDR3 region has the DNA TGTGCCAGCTCACCGAGGACAGGTGAAGGGGATACGCAGTATTTT. It encodes CASSPRTGEGDTQYF. Full variable domain (missing parts from reference TRBV18 and TRBJ2-3): NAGVMQNPRHLVRRRGQEARLRCSPMKGHSHVYWYRQLPEEGLKFMVYLQKENIIDESGMPKERFSAEFPKEGPSILRIQQVVRGDSAAYFCASSPRTGEGDTQYFGPGTRLTVL.

There are a few counts of this clone. V and J are TRBV6-1 and TRBJ1-2; 7 bases line up with TRBD1. With V trimmed by 4 bases and J by 1 base, 12 bases remained unmatched. The CDR3 is 17 residues long. Germline V gives CDR1 MNHNS, CDR2 SASEGT. CDR3 in amino acids: CASSAVPGTALNYGYTF. The CDR3, as DNA: TGTGCCAGCAGTGCCGTACCCGGGACAGCACTTAACTATGGCTACACCTTC.

In this sample, this clone turned up once. The V call is TRBV2, the J call TRBJ1-5; D is undetermined. Per the germline V gene, CDR1 is SNHLY and CDR2 is FYNNEI. The germline V and J ends were trimmed by 5 bases and 5 bases, with 16 bases remaining between them. CDR3 length: 15 residues. The chain's CDR3 is CASSNLAGEHQPQHF. The CDR3 DNA is TGTGCCAGCAGTAACTTGGCGGGTGAGCATCAGCCCCAGCATTTT.

The chain is built from TRBV6-5 and TRBJ1-5; 10 bases line up with TRBD1. CDR1 MNHEY and CDR2 SVGAGI come from the germline V gene. This CDR3 spans 12 amino acids. The ends lost 10 bases at V and 5 bases at J; junction bases unmatched: 2. The CDR3 DNA reads as TGTGCCACTGGACAGGGGGATCAGCCCCAGCATTTT. It encodes CATGQGDQPQHF.

V and J are TRBV6-4 and TRBJ1-1; 7 nucleotides align to TRBD1. The J segment lost 2 bases and the V segment lost 6 bases, leaving 6 bases of the junction unmatched. CDR1 is MRHNA, CDR2 SNTAGT, per germline. The CDR3 sequence is 14 residues long. The DNA of the CDR3 is TGTGCCAGCAGGGACGGGGACAGCAACACTGAAGCTTTCTTT. As protein: CASRDGDSNTEAFF.

The chain uses TRBV29-1 and TRBJ2-5; 9 bases are shared with TRBD2. The germline V gene encodes CDR1 SQVTM and CDR2 ANQGSEA. The CDR3 length is 15 residues. J was trimmed by 4 bases and V by 2 bases; bases with no gene match: 8. CDR3 in amino acids: CSVEQAGGGGETQYF. The CDR3 DNA follows: TGCAGCGTTGAACAAGCTGGCGGGGGGGGAGAGACCCAGTACTTC.

The chain combines TRBV4-1 with TRBJ1-5; no clear D gene. Trimming removed 1 base at V and 4 bases at J, with 8 bases between. Germline V CDR1 and CDR2: MGHRA, YSYEKL. There are 14 residues in the CDR3. CDR3 nucleotides: TGCGCCAGCAGCCAAGTCTGGCTGAATCAGCCCCAGCATTTT. This encodes CASSQVWLNQPQHF.

The chain uses TRBV5-1 and TRBJ1-6; D not resolved. CDR1 SGHRS and CDR2 YFSETQ come from the germline V gene. V was pared by 4 bases and J by 7 bases, with 12 bases between. This CDR3 has 14 amino acids. The CDR3 protein is CASSAEEGNSPLHF. In nucleotides, the CDR3 is TGCGCCAGCAGCGCGGAGGAGGGAAATTCACCCCTCCACTTT. The complete variable domain, with remaining parts taken from reference TRBV5-1 and TRBJ1-6, reads KAGVTQTPRYLIKTRGQQVTLSCSPISGHRSVSWYQQTPGQGLQFLFEYFSETQRNKGNFPGRFSGRQFSNSRSEMNVSTLELGDSALYLCASSAEEGNSPLHFGNGTRLTVT.

The rearrangement uses TRBV5-6 and TRBJ1-2; D is unclear. Trimming left V 5 bases short and J 5 bases short, with 10 bases between. Germline V gives CDR1 SGHDT, CDR2 YYEEEE. There are 12 residues in the CDR3. CDR3 loop: CASRAFQYGYTF. CDR3 bases: TGTGCCAGCAGGGCCTTTCAGTATGGCTACACCTTC.